One sample yielded the 2 T cell receptor beta chains listed below, sequenced in a study of blood T cell repertoires in COVID-19. Only in-frame clones appear in the TCRdb table, and some are missing; sequencing was by immunoSEQ multiplex PCR. Here the sample spans approximately 220,000 clones, approximately 84% being singletons. The sequencing input was peripheral blood. The origin of the receptors is a middle-aged man with acute or convalescent COVID-19.

The chain joins TRBV7-2 to TRBJ1-2, with D maybe TRBD1 (5 bases). Trimming pared 1 base from V and 7 bases from J, leaving 13 bases between. This CDR3 spans 14 amino acids. Germline CDR1 is SGHTA and CDR2 is FQGNSA. The CDR3 region has the DNA TGTGCCAGCAGCTTAGTGTCCCAGGGTGGTGGCTACACCTTC. Its translation is CASSLVSQGGGYTF.

The chain links TRBV5-1 to TRBJ1-4, with D perhaps TRBD1 (6 bases). Trimming removed 3 bases at V and 4 bases at J, with 13 bases between. Germline values: CDR1 SGHRS, CDR2 YFSETQ. This CDR3 comprises 15 residues. The CDR3 DNA sequence: TGCGCCAGCAGCTCCCGGACAGATTTTAATGAAAAACTGTTTTTT. Its protein is CASSSRTDFNEKLFF.